This T cell receptor (beta chain) was identified in a study of PD-1 blockade in classical Hodgkin lymphoma. Time point indicated: cycle 4 day 1 (C4D1), after about 6 weeks of nivolumab. Every one of the patients relapsed after autologous stem cell transplantation (brentuximab vedotin exposure was variable). Under best response, outcomes were complete response, partial response or progressive disease. Measured with immunoSEQ multiplex PCR; TCRdb has only the in-frame clones, and not every one. The sample shows roughly 100,000 clones, more than 70% of them seen only once. V gave up 1 base and J gave up 1 base, with 7 bases separating them. The CDR3 is made up of 14 amino acids. Germline V CDR1 and CDR2: MDHEN, SYDVKM.

The sequence was obtained from a human donor with classical Hodgkin lymphoma. The starting material was peripheral blood mononuclear cells (PBMCs), obtained before the fourth cycle of nivolumab. The genes are TRBV28 and TRBJ1-1; D is undetermined. CDR3 sequence (DNA): TGTGCCAGCAGTTTATTTGGCAGGAACACTGAAGCTTTCTTT. Its protein product is CASSLFGRNTEAFF.